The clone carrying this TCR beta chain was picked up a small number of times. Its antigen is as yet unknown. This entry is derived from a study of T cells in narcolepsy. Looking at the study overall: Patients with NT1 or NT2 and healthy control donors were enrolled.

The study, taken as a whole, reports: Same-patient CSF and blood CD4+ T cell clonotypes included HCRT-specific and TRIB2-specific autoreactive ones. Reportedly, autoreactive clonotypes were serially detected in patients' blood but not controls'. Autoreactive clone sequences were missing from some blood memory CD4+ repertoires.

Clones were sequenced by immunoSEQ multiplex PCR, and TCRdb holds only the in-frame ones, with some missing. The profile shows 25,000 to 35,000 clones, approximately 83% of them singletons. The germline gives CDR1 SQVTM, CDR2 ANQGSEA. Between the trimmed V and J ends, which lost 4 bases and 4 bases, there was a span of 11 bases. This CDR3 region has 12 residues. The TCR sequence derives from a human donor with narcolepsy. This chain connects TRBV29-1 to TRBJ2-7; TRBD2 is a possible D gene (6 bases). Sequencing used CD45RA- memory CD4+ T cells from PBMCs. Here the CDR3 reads CSVVRGTYEQYF. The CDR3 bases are TGCAGCGTTGTCCGGGGGACTTACGAGCAGTACTTC.